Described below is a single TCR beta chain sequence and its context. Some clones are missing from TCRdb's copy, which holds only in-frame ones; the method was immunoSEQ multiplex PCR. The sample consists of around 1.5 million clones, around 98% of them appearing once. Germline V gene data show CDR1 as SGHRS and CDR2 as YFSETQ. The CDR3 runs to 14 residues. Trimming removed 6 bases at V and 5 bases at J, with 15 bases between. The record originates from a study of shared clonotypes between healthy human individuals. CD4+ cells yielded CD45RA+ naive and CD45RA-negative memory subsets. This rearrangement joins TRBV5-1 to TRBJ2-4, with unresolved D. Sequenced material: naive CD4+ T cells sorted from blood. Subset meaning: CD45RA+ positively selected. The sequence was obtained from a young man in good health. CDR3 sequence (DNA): TGCGCCAGCACCCCTCGGCCAGCAGAAAACATTCAGTACTTC. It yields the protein CASTPRPAENIQYF.